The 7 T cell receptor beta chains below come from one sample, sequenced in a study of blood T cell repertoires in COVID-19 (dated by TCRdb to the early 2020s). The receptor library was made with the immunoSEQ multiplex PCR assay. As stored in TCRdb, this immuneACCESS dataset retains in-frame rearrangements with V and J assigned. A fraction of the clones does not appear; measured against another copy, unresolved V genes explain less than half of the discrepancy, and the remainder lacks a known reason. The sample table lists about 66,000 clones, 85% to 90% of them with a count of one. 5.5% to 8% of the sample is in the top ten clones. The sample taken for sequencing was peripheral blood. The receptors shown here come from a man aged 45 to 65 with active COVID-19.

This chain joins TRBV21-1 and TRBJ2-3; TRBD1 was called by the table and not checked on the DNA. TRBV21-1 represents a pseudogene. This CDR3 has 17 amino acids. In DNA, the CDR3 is TGTGCCAGCAGCAAACGCAGGGTAAGTTACGGCACAGATACGCAGTATTTT. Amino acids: CASSKRRVSYGTDTQYF.

The CDR3 coding sequence is TGTGCCAGTAGTATAGATGGGGGGGGAGCTTTCTTT. Translation: CASSIDGGGAFF. The V and J genes are TRBV19 and TRBJ1-1; D is perhaps TRBD1 (5 bases). The V end lost 0 bases, the J end lost 10 bases, and 9 bases lay between the germline ends. This CDR3 contains 12 residues. Germline CDR1 reads LNHDA; CDR2 reads SQIVND (reference sequence).

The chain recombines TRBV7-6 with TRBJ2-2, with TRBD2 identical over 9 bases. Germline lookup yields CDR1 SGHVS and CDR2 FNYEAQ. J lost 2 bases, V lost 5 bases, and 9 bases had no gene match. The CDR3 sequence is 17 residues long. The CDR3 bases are TGTGCCAGCAGCCCACGATCCGGGACTAGCAACACCGGGGAGCTGTTTTTT. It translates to CASSPRSGTSNTGELFF.

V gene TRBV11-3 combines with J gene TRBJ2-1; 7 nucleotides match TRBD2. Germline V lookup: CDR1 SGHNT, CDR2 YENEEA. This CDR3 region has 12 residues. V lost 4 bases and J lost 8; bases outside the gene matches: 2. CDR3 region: CASSSSGYEQFF. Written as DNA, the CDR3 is TGTGCCAGCAGCTCTAGCGGCTATGAGCAGTTCTTC.

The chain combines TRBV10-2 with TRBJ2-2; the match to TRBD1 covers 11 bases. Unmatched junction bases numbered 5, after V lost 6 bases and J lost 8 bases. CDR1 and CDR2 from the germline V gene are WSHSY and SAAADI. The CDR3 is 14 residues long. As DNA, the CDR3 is TGCGCCAGCAGCGGGACAGGGGGTTTGGGGGAGCTGTTTTTT. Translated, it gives CASSGTGGLGELFF.

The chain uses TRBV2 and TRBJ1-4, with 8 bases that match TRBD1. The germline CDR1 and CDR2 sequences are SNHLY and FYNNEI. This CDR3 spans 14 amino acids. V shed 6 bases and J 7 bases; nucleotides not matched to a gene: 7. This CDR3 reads CASRHGQGREKLFF. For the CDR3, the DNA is TGTGCCAGCAGACATGGACAGGGTCGTGAAAAACTGTTTTTT. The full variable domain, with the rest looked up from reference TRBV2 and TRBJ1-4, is EPEVTQTPSHQVTQMGQEVILRCVPISNHLYFYWYRQILGQKVEFLVSFYNNEISEKSEIFDDQFSVERPDGSNFTLKIRSTKLEDSAMYFCASRHGQGREKLFFGSGTQLSVL.

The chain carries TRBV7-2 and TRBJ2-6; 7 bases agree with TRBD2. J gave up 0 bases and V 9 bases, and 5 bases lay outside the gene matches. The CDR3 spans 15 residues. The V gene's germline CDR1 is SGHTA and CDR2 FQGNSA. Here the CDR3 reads CASCPGGSGANVLTF. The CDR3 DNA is TGTGCCAGTTGTCCGGGGGGCTCTGGGGCCAACGTCCTGACTTTC.